This T cell receptor (beta chain) is drawn from a study of OX40 agonist ivuxolimab in advanced cancers. The overall study: Ivuxolimab is a fully human IgG2 antibody that activates OX40 (CD134).

V dropped 4 bases and J dropped 7 bases, with 11 bases sitting between them. Germline V gene lookup returns CDR1 MNHEY and CDR2 SVGAGI. This CDR3 spans 14 amino acids. Profiled with immunoSEQ multiplex PCR; TCRdb holds only in-frame clones, not every one. This sample yields approximately 44,000 clones, of which approximately 86% are seen a single time; 13% belongs to the top ten. As for this clone: The missing conserved phenylalanine or tryptophan at the end of this CDR3 makes a read error likely.

The sequencing used CD4+ or CD8+ T cells sorted from blood, collected in a trial of the OX40 agonist ivuxolimab. The receptor's source is an adult with an advanced solid tumor such as melanoma, head and neck, liver or kidney cancer. The rearrangement uses TRBV6-5 and TRBJ1-6; a possible D gene is TRBD1 (5 bases). Written as DNA, the CDR3 is TGTGCCAGCAGTTCGGTGAACAGGAATTCACCCCTCCACCTT. Translated, it gives CASSSVNRNSPLHL.